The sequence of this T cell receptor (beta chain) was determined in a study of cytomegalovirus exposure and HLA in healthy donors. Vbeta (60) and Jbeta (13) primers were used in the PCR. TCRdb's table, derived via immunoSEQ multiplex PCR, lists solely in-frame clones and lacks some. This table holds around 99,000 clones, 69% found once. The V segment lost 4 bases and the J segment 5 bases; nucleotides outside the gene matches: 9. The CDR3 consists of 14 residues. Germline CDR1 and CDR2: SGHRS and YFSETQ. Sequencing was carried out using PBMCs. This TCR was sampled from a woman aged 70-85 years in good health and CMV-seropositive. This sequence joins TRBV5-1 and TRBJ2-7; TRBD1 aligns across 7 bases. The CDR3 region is CASSQTGATDEQYF. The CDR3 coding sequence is TGCGCCAGCAGCCAAACAGGGGCCACTGACGAGCAGTACTTC. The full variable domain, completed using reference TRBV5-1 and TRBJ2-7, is KAGVTQTPRYLIKTRGQQVTLSCSPISGHRSVSWYQQTPGQGLQFLFEYFSETQRNKGNFPGRFSGRQFSNSRSEMNVSTLELGDSALYLCASSQTGATDEQYFGPGTRLTVT.